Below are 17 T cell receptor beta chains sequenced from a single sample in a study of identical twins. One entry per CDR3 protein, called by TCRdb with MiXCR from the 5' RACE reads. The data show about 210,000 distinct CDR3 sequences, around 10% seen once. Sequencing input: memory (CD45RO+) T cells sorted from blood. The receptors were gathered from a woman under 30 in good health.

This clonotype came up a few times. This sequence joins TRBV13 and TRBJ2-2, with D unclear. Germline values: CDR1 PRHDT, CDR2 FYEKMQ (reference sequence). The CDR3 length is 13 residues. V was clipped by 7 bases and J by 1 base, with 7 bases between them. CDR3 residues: CASNRQNTGELFF. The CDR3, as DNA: TGTGCCAGCAACCGACAGAACACCGGGGAGCTGTTTTTT. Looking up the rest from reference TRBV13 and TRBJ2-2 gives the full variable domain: AAGVIQSPRHLIKEKRETATLKCYPIPRHDTVYWYQQGPGQDPQFLISFYEKMQSDKGSIPDRFSAQQFSDYHSELNMSSLELGDSALYFCASNRQNTGELFFGEGSRLTVL.

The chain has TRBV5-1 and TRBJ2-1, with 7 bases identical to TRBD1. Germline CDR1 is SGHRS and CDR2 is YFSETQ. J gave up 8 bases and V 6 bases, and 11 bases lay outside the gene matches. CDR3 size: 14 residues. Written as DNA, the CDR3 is TGCGCCAGCAATGAGGGGGCGCCGGTCGATGAGCAGTTCTTC. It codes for CASNEGAPVDEQFF.

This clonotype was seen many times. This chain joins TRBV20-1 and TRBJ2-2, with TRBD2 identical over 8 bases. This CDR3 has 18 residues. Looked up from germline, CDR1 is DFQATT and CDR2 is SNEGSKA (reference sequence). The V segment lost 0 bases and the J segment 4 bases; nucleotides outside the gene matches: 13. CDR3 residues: CSARDGSGRTSGTGELFF. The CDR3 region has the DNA TGCAGTGCTAGAGATGGCAGCGGGAGAACCTCGGGCACCGGGGAGCTGTTTTTT.

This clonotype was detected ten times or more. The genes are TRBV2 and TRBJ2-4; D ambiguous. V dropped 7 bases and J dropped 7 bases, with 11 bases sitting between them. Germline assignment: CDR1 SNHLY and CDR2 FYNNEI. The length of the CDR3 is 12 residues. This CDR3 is CASTAGRNIQYF. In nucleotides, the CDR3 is TGTGCCAGCACCGCCGGAAGGAACATTCAGTACTTC. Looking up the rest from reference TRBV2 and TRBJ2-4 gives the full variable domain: EPEVTQTPSHQVTQMGQEVILRCVPISNHLYFYWYRQILGQKVEFLVSFYNNEISEKSEIFDDQFSVERPDGSNFTLKIRSTKLEDSAMYFCASTAGRNIQYFGAGTRLSVL.

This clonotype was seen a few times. The CDR3 loop is CASSTPTGFGYGYTF. CDR3 nucleotides: TGTGCCAGCAGTACTCCCACAGGGTTTGGCTATGGCTACACCTTC. The chain uses TRBV6-5 and TRBJ1-2, with D possibly matching TRBD1 (6 bases). This CDR3 has 15 amino acids. The germline gives CDR1 MNHEY, CDR2 SVGAGI. V was trimmed by 5 bases and J by 4 bases, leaving 17 bases between them.

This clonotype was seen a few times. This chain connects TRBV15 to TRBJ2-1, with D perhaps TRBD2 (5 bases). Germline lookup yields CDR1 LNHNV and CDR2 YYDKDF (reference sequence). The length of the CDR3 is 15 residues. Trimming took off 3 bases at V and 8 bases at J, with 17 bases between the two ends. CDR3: CATSRLVGVGYEQFF. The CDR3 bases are TGTGCCACCAGCAGGTTGGTGGGAGTAGGCTATGAGCAGTTCTTC.

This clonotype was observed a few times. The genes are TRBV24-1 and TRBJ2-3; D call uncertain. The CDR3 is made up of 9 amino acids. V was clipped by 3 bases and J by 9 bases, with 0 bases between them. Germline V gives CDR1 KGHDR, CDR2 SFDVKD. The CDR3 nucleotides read TGTGCCACCAGTGATACGCAGTATTTT. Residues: CATSDTQYF.

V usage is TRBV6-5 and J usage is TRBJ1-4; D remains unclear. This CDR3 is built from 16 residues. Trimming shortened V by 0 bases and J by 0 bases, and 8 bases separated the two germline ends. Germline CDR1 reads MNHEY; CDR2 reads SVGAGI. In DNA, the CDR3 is TGTGCCAGCAGTTACTCGTTAGGGACAACTAATGAAAAACTGTTTTTT. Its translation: CASSYSLGTTNEKLFF.

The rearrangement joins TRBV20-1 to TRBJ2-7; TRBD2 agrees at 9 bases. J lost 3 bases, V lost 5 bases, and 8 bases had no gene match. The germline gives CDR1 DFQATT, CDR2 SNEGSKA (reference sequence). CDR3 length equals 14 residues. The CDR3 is CSADYSGSGYEQYF. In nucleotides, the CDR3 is TGCAGTGCTGACTATAGCGGGAGTGGCTACGAGCAGTACTTC.

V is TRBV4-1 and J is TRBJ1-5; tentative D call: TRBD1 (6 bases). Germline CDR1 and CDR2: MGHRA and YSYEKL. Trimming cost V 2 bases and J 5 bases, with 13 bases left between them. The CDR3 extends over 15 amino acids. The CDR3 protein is CASSQRLPGDQPQHF. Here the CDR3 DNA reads TGCGCCAGCAGCCAACGACTCCCAGGGGATCAGCCCCAGCATTTT.

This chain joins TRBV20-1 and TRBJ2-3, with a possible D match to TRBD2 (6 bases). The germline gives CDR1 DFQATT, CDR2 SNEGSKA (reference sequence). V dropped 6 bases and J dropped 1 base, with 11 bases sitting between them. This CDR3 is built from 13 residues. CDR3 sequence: CSATRLGTDTQYF. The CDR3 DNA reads TGCAGTGCGACTAGATTGGGCACAGATACGCAGTATTTT.

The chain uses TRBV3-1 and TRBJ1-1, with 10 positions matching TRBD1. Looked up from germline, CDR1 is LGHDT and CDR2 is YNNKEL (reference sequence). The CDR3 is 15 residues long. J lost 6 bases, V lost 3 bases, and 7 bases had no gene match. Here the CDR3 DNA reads TGTGCCAGCAGCCAGGTGGGGACAGGGGTATCTGAAGCTTTCTTT. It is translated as CASSQVGTGVSEAFF. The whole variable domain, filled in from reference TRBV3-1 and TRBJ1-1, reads DTAVSQTPKYLVTQMGNDKSIKCEQNLGHDTMYWYKQDSKKFLKIMFSYNNKELIINETVPNRFSPKSPDKAHLNLHINSLELGDSAVYFCASSQVGTGVSEAFFGQGTRLTVV.

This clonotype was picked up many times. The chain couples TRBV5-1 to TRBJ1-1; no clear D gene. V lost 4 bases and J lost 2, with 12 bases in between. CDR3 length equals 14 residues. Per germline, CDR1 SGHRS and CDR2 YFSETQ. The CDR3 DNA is TGCGCCAGCAGCGCTCTAGGATATAACACTGAAGCTTTCTTT. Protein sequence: CASSALGYNTEAFF. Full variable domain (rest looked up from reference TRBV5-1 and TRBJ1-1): KAGVTQTPRYLIKTRGQQVTLSCSPISGHRSVSWYQQTPGQGLQFLFEYFSETQRNKGNFPGRFSGRQFSNSRSEMNVSTLELGDSALYLCASSALGYNTEAFFGQGTRLTVV.

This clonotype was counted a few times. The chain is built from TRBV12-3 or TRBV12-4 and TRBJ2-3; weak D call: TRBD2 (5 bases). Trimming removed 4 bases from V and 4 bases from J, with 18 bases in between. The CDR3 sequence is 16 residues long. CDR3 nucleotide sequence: TGTGCCAGCAGTTCCCCAAGCGGAACCATCGCAGATACGCAGTATTTT. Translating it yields CASSSPSGTIADTQYF.

CDR3 region: CASSPTPTSTDTQYF. The CDR3 bases are TGTGCCAGCTCACCCACCCCTACTAGCACAGATACGCAGTATTTT. This chain uses TRBV18 with TRBJ2-3, with D uncertain. Deletions cut 3 bases from V and 0 bases from J, with 10 bases between. Germline loops: CDR1 KGHSH, CDR2 LQKENI. The CDR3 contains 15 residues.

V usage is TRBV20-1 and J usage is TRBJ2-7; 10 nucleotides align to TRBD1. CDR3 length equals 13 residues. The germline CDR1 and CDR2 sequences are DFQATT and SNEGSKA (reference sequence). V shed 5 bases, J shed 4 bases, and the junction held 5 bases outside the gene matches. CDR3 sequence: CSASGQGGYEQYF. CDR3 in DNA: TGCAGTGCTTCTGGACAGGGGGGGTACGAGCAGTACTTC.

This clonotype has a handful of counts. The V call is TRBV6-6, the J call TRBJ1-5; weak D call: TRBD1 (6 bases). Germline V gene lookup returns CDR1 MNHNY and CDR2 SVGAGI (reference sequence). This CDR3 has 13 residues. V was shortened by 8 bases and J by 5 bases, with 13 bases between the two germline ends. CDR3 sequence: CASHGRGDQPQHF. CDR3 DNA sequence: TGTGCCAGCCACGGGAGGGGGGATCAGCCCCAGCATTTT.